The clone carrying this TCR beta chain was counted once. The CDR3 spans 14 residues. The data originate from a study of human T cells and chemical hapten exposure. Across the study: Slight differences in pooled library volume were the main source of varying TCR yields across samples.

Blood, whole and unfractionated, served as the source for total RNA extraction. Individual cDNA molecules had unique molecular identifiers attached to them by the library. TCRdb passed the 5' RACE reads through MiXCR, listing each CDR3 protein once. The data contain 110,000 or so distinct CDR3 sequences, approximately 19% of them singletons. The source is a human donor in good health. V gene TRBV12-2 combines with J gene TRBJ2-7; TRBD1, the table's D call, lacks a check against the DNA. TRBV12-2 is classified as a pseudogene. CDR3 region: CASRLQGRGYEQYF. The CDR3 DNA reads as TGTGCAAGTCGCTTACAGGGTCGGGGCTACGAGCAGTACTTC.